This T cell receptor (beta chain) emerged from a study of cytomegalovirus exposure and HLA in healthy donors. General study points: A classifier reportedly called cytomegalovirus status with high sensitivity and specificity.

This cohort consisted of healthy bone marrow donors. 60 Vbeta and 13 Jbeta primers were used in PCR. TCRdb's table, derived via immunoSEQ multiplex PCR, lists solely in-frame clones and lacks some. The table includes 110,000 or so clones, over 60% detected once. CDR1 is MDHEN, CDR2 SYDVKM, per germline. V was trimmed by 2 bases and J by 5 bases, leaving 12 bases between them. This CDR3 spans 15 amino acids. Turning to this clone: Its antigen is undetermined.

The chain combines TRBV28 with TRBJ1-4; D is ambiguous. This TCR came from a man aged 35 to 55 in good health and CMV-seropositive. The sample consisted of PBMCs. DNA for the CDR3: TGTGCCAGCAGTTTAGGTGCCGGTTGGAATGAAAAACTGTTTTTT. Amino acid sequence: CASSLGAGWNEKLFF.